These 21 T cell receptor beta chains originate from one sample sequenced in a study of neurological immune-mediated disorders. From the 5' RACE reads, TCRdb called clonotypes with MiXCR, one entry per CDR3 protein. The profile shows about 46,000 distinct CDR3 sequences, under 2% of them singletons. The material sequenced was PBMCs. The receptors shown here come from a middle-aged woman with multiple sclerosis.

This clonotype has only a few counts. This chain's CDR3 is CAWSVEHPGSSYNSPLHF. CDR3 coding DNA: TGTGCCTGGAGTGTAGAACACCCAGGCAGCTCCTATAATTCACCCCTCCACTTT. The genes are TRBV30 and TRBJ1-6; D unresolved. Germline values: CDR1 GTSNPN, CDR2 SVGIG (reference sequence). The germline V and J ends were trimmed by 0 bases and 0 bases, with 15 bases remaining between them. CDR3 length: 18 residues.

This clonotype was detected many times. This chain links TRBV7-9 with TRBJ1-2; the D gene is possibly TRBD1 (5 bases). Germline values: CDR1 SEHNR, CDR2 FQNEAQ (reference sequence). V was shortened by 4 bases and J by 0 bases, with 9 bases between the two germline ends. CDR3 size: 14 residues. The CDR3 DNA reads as TGTGCCAGCAGCTCCGACAGAACTAACTATGGCTACACCTTC. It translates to CASSSDRTNYGYTF.

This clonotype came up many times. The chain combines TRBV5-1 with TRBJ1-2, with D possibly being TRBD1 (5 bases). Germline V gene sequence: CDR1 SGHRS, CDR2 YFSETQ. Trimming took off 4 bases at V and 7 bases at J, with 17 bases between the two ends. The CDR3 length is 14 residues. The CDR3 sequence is CASSPAPGLSGYTF. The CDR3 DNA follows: TGCGCCAGCAGCCCGGCGCCAGGGCTGAGTGGCTACACCTTC.

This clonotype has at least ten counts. For the CDR3, the DNA is TGCGCCAGCAGCTTAATCAGCGACACTGAAGCTTTCTTT. It encodes CASSLISDTEAFF. V is TRBV5-1 and J is TRBJ1-1; D is undetermined. The germline gives CDR1 SGHRS, CDR2 YFSETQ. Trimming pared 2 bases from V and 3 bases from J, leaving 8 bases between. This CDR3 has 13 amino acids. Based on the CDR3 plus reference TRBV5-1 and TRBJ1-1, the full variable domain is KAGVTQTPRYLIKTRGQQVTLSCSPISGHRSVSWYQQTPGQGLQFLFEYFSETQRNKGNFPGRFSGRQFSNSRSEMNVSTLELGDSALYLCASSLISDTEAFFGQGTRLTVV.

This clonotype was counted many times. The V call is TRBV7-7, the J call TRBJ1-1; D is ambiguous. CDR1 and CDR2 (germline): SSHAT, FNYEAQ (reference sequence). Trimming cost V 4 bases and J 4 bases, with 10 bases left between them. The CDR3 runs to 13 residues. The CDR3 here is CASSSKEGTEAFF. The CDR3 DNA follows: TGTGCCAGCAGCTCCAAGGAAGGCACTGAAGCTTTCTTT.

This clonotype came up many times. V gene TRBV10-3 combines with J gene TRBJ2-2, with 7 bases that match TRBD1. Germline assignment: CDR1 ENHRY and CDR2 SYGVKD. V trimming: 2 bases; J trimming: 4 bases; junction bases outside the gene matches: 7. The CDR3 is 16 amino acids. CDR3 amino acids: CAISEDTGVGTGELFF. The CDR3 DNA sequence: TGTGCCATCAGTGAGGACACAGGGGTGGGCACCGGGGAGCTGTTTTTT.

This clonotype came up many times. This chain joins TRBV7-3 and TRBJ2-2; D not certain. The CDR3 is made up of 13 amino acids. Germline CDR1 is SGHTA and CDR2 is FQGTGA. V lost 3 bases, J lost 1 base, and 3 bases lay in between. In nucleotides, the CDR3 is TGTGCCAGCAGCTTTTTGAACACCGGGGAGCTGTTTTTT. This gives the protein CASSFLNTGELFF.

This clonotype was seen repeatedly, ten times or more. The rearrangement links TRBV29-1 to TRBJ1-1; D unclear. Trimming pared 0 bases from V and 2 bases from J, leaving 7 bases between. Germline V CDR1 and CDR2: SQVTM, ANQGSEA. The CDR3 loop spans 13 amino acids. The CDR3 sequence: CSVEDTVNTEAFF. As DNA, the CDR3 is TGCAGCGTTGAAGATACCGTAAACACTGAAGCTTTCTTT. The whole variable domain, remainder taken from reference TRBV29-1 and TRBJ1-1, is SAVISQKPSRDICQRGTSLTIQCQVDSQVTMMFWYRQQPGQSLTLIATANQGSEATYESGFVIDKFPISRPNLTFSTLTVSNMSPEDSSIYLCSVEDTVNTEAFFGQGTRLTVV.

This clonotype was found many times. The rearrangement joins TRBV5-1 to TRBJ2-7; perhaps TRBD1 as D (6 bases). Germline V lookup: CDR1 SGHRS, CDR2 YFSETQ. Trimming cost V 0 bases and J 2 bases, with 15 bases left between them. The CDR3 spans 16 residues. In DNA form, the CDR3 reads TGCGCCAGCAGCTTGGACGCCGGGACACCCGCCTACGAGCAGTACTTC. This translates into CASSLDAGTPAYEQYF.

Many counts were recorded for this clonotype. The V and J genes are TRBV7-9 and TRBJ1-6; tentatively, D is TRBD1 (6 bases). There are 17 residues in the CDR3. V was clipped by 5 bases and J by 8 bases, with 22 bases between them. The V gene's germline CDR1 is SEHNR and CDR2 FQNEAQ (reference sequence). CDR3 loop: CASSRTPMAAGDSPLHF. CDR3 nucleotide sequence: TGTGCCAGCAGCCGAACGCCCATGGCGGCAGGGGATTCACCCCTCCACTTT.

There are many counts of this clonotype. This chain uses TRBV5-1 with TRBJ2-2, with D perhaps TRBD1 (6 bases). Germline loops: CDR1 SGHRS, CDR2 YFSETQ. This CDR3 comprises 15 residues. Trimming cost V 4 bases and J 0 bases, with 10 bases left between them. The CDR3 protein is CASSKDSPNTGELFF. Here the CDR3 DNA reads TGCGCCAGCAGCAAGGACAGTCCGAACACCGGGGAGCTGTTTTTT.

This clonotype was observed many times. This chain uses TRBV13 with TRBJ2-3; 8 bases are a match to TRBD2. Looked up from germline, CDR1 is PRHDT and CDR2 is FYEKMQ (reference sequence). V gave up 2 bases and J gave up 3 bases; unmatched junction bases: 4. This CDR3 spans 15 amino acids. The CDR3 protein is CASSLIAGLTDTQYF. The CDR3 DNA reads TGTGCCAGCAGCTTAATAGCGGGGTTGACAGATACGCAGTATTTT.

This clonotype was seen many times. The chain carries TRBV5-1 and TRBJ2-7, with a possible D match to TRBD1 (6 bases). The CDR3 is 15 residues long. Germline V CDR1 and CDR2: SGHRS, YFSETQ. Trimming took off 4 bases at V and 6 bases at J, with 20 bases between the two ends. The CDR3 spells CASSPQGMGLFEQYF. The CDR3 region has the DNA TGCGCCAGCAGCCCTCAGGGGATGGGTTTGTTCGAGCAGTACTTC.

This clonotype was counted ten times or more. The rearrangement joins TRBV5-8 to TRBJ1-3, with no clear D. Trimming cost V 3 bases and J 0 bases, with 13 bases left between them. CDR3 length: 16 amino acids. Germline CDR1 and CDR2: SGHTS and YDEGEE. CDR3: CASSYWAAYSGNTIYF. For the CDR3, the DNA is TGTGCCAGCAGCTACTGGGCAGCGTACTCTGGAAACACCATATATTTT.

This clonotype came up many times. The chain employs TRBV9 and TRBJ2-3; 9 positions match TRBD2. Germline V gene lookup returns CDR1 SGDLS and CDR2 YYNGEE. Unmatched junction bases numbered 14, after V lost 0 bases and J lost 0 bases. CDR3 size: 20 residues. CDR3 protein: CASSVGWGSSGGTSTDTQYF. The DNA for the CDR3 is TGTGCCAGCAGCGTAGGCTGGGGGAGTAGCGGGGGAACTAGCACAGATACGCAGTATTTT.

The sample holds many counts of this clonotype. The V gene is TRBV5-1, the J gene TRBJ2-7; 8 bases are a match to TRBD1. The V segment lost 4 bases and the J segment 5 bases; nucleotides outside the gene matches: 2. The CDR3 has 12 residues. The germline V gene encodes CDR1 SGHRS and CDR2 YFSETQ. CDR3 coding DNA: TGCGCCAGCAGCCAGACAGGGGACGAGCAGTACTTC. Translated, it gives CASSQTGDEQYF.

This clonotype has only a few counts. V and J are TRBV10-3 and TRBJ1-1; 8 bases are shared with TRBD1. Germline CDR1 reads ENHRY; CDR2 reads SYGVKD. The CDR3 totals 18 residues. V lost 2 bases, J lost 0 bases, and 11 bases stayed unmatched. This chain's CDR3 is CAISEDAGTGLMNTEAFF. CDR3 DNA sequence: TGTGCCATCAGTGAGGATGCCGGGACAGGCCTAATGAACACTGAAGCTTTCTTT.

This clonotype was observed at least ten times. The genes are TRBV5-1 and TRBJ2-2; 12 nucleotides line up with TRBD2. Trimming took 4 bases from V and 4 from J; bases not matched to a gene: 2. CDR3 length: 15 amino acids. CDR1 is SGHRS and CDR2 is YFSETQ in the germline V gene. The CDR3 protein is CASSPTSGGTGELFF. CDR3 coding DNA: TGCGCCAGCAGCCCGACTAGCGGGGGCACCGGGGAGCTGTTTTTT.

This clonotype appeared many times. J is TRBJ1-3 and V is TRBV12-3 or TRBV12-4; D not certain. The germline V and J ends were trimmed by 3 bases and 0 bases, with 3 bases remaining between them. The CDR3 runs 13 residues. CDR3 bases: TGTGCCAGCAGTTTGGTCTCTGGAAACACCATATATTTT. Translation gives CASSLVSGNTIYF.

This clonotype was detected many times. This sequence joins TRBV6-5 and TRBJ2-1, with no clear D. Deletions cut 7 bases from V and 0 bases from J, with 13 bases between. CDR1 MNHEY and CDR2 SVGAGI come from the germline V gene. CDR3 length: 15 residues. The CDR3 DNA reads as TGTGCCAGCAAAGGCCTTGGTTACTCCTACAATGAGCAGTTCTTC. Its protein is CASKGLGYSYNEQFF.

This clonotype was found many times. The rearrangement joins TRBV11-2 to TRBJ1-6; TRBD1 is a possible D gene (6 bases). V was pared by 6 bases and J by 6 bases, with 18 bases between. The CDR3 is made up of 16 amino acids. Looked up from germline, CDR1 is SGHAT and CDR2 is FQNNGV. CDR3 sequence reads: CASRRTAGRSNSPLHF. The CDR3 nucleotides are TGTGCCAGCAGACGGACAGCCGGGCGGAGTAATTCACCCCTCCACTTT.